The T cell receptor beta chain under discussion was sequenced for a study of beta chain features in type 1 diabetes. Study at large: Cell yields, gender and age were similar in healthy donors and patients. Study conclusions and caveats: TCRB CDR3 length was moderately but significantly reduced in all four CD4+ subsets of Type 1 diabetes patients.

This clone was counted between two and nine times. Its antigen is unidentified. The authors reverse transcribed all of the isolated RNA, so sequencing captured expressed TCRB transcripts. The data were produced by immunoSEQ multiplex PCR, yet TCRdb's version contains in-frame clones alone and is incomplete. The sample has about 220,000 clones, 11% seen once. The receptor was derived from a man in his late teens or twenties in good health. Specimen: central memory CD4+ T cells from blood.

CDR3 amino acids: CASSQSPSYEQYF. The CDR3 DNA reads TGTGCCAGCAGCCAAAGCCCTTCCTACGAGCAGTACTTC. V gene TRBV7-2 combines with J gene TRBJ2-7, with D unclear. The CDR3 has 13 amino acids. Germline CDR1 reads SGHTA; CDR2 reads FQGNSA. V gave up 5 bases and J gave up 1 base, with 9 bases separating them.